This is a list of T cell receptor beta chains from one sample in a study of beta chain features in type 1 diabetes. Sequencing was performed with immunoSEQ multiplex PCR; in TCRdb, only in-frame clones are kept and a portion is missing. The table lists fewer than 400,000 clones, over 7% of them singletons, with roughly 1% in the top ten. The sequenced sample consisted of central memory CD4+ T cells from blood. The receptors were sampled from a man younger than 45 with type 1 diabetes. CDR3s include the opening cysteine and the closing phenylalanine or tryptophan. The D gene is left open where the match is weak. A clone size is listed for some rows: how often the clone was seen (once, few, many), or a class if it is expanded.

D gene: TRBD1
clone size: many
J gene: TRBJ1-5
V gene: TRBV7-2
CDR3 protein: CASSSQTGPSQPQHF
CDR3 DNA: TGTGCCAGCAGCTCGCAGACAGGGCCTAGTCAGCCCCAGCATTTT

D gene: NA
clone size: few
J gene: TRBJ2-7
V gene: TRBV7-2
CDR3 protein: CASSSPTGRAYEQYF
CDR3 DNA: TGTGCCAGCAGCTCCCCAACGGGCAGGGCCTACGAGCAGTACTTC

D gene: NA
clone size: NA
J gene: TRBJ1-6
V gene: TRBV9
CDR3 protein: CASSVGFTGVGRSPLHF
CDR3 DNA: TGTGCCAGCAGCGTAGGGTTTACGGGAGTGGGAAGATCACCCCTCCACTTT

D gene: NA
clone size: few
J gene: TRBJ1-1
V gene: TRBV2
CDR3 protein: CASSAGGKTEAFF
CDR3 DNA: TGTGCCAGCAGTGCGGGGGGTAAAACTGAAGCTTTCTTT

D gene: NA
clone size: few
J gene: TRBJ2-7
V gene: TRBV5-1
CDR3 protein: CASSPTVGEQYF
CDR3 DNA: TGCGCCAGCAGCCCCACAGTGGGCGAGCAGTACTTC

D gene: TRBD1
clone size: NA
J gene: TRBJ1-2
V gene: TRBV28
CDR3 protein: CASSLTGTKGYTF
CDR3 DNA: TGTGCCAGCAGCTTGACAGGGACGAAGGGCTACACCTTC

D gene: TRBD1
clone size: few
J gene: TRBJ1-5
V gene: TRBV6-5
CDR3 protein: CASSRTGDGQPQHF
CDR3 DNA: TGTGCCAGCAGTCGCACAGGGGACGGACAGCCCCAGCATTTT

D gene: NA
clone size: few
J gene: TRBJ2-5
V gene: TRBV7-9
CDR3 protein: CASSLGGSGREETQYF
CDR3 DNA: TGTGCCAGCAGCTTAGGCGGTTCGGGCAGGGAAGAGACCCAGTACTTC

D gene: NA
clone size: many
J gene: TRBJ2-5
V gene: TRBV30
CDR3 protein: CAWSGQVGTQYF
CDR3 DNA: TGTGCCTGGAGTGGACAGGTCGGGACCCAGTACTTC

D gene: TRBD1
clone size: NA
J gene: TRBJ2-7
V gene: TRBV19
CDR3 protein: CASSPRQGNSYEQYF
CDR3 DNA: TGTGCCAGTAGTCCCCGACAGGGAAACTCCTACGAGCAGTACTTC

D gene: NA
clone size: NA
J gene: TRBJ1-3
V gene: TRBV4-1
CDR3 protein: CASSQELRNSGNTIYF
CDR3 DNA: TGCGCCAGCAGCCAGGAGCTAAGAAACTCTGGAAACACCATATATTTT

D gene: NA
clone size: NA
J gene: TRBJ1-2
V gene: TRBV6-5
CDR3 protein: CASSGAGPHGYTF
CDR3 DNA: TGTGCCAGCAGTGGCGCCGGACCACATGGCTACACCTTC

D gene: NA
clone size: NA
J gene: TRBJ1-2
V gene: TRBV7-9
CDR3 protein: CASSPPARDGYTF
CDR3 DNA: TGTGCCAGCAGCCCCCCGGCCAGGGATGGCTACACCTTC

D gene: NA
clone size: NA
J gene: TRBJ2-3
V gene: TRBV6-5
CDR3 protein: CASSPVGGSTDTQYF
CDR3 DNA: TGTGCCAGCAGTCCCGTAGGGGGTAGCACAGATACGCAGTATTTT

D gene: NA
clone size: many
J gene: TRBJ2-6
V gene: TRBV11-2
CDR3 protein: CASSETVAVVGANVLTF
CDR3 DNA: TGTGCCAGCAGCGAGACTGTAGCGGTGGTTGGGGCCAACGTCCTGACTTTC

D gene: NA
clone size: NA
J gene: TRBJ1-2
V gene: TRBV12-2
CDR3 protein: CASRAYRGRTYGYTF
CDR3 DNA: TGTGCAAGTCGCGCATACAGGGGGCGTACCTATGGCTACACCTTC

D gene: NA
clone size: NA
J gene: TRBJ1-1
V gene: TRBV9
CDR3 protein: CASSGRGNTEAFF
CDR3 DNA: TGTGCCAGCAGCGGAAGGGGCAACACTGAAGCTTTCTTT

D gene: NA
clone size: few
J gene: TRBJ2-1
V gene: TRBV11-2
CDR3 protein: CASSSDGGLTNEQFF
CDR3 DNA: TGTGCCAGCAGCAGCGACGGGGGCCTAACGAATGAGCAGTTCTTC

D gene: NA
clone size: NA
J gene: TRBJ2-3
V gene: TRBV7-8
CDR3 protein: CASSLGGAGTTDTQYF
CDR3 DNA: TGTGCCAGCAGCCTAGGTGGGGCGGGGACCACAGATACGCAGTATTTT

D gene: TRBD1
clone size: NA
J gene: TRBJ1-2
V gene: TRBV9
CDR3 protein: CASSPDRDHGYTF
CDR3 DNA: TGTGCCAGCAGCCCCGACAGGGACCATGGCTACACCTTC

D gene: NA
clone size: NA
J gene: TRBJ2-5
V gene: TRBV6-1
CDR3 protein: CASSERGFGETQYF
CDR3 DNA: TGTGCCAGCAGTGAAAGGGGCTTCGGGGAGACCCAGTACTTC

D gene: TRBD1
clone size: few
J gene: TRBJ1-3
V gene: TRBV30
CDR3 protein: CAWSDPLGQGTFYLSGNTIYF
CDR3 DNA: TGTGCCTGGAGTGACCCCCTCGGACAGGGCACCTTTTACCTCTCTGGAAACACCATATATTTT

D gene: TRBD1
clone size: few
J gene: TRBJ1-1
V gene: TRBV10-3
CDR3 protein: CAISKTGGKAEAFF
CDR3 DNA: TGTGCCATCAGTAAGACAGGGGGCAAGGCTGAAGCTTTCTTT

D gene: TRBD2
clone size: NA
J gene: TRBJ2-5
V gene: TRBV6-5
CDR3 protein: CASSDPGGEETQYF
CDR3 DNA: TGTGCCAGCAGTGACCCGGGGGGGGAAGAGACCCAGTACTTC

D gene: TRBD1
clone size: few
J gene: TRBJ2-6
V gene: TRBV2
CDR3 protein: CARGRGQGSGANVLTF
CDR3 DNA: TGTGCCAGGGGGAGGGGACAGGGCTCTGGGGCCAACGTCCTGACTTTC

D gene: NA
clone size: few
J gene: TRBJ2-3
V gene: TRBV7-2
CDR3 protein: CASSLGGAWGTDTQYF
CDR3 DNA: TGTGCCAGCAGCTTAGGCGGGGCGTGGGGCACAGATACGCAGTATTTT

D gene: NA
clone size: NA
J gene: TRBJ2-7
V gene: TRBV7-2
CDR3 protein: CASSLDGFPSYEQYF
CDR3 DNA: TGTGCCAGCAGCTTAGACGGGTTCCCTTCCTACGAGCAGTACTTC

D gene: TRBD2
clone size: few
J gene: TRBJ2-1
V gene: TRBV6-5
CDR3 protein: CASSYSTSGGYEQFF
CDR3 DNA: TGTGCCAGCAGTTACTCAACTAGCGGGGGGTATGAGCAGTTCTTC

D gene: TRBD1
clone size: NA
J gene: TRBJ2-5
V gene: TRBV4-3
CDR3 protein: CASSQPPGQRMETQYF
CDR3 DNA: TGCGCCAGCAGCCAGCCGCCGGGACAGAGGATGGAGACCCAGTACTTC

D gene: NA
clone size: NA
J gene: TRBJ2-7
V gene: TRBV30
CDR3 protein: CAWSRQVDEQYF
CDR3 DNA: TGTGCCTGGAGTAGACAGGTCGACGAGCAGTACTTC

D gene: TRBD1
clone size: NA
J gene: TRBJ1-5
V gene: TRBV7-6
CDR3 protein: CASSSAGTGFSQPQHF
CDR3 DNA: TGTGCCAGCAGCTCCGCCGGGACAGGGTTTAGTCAGCCCCAGCATTTT

D gene: NA
clone size: few
J gene: TRBJ1-5
V gene: TRBV4-3
CDR3 protein: CASSQEPGNNQPQHF
CDR3 DNA: TGCGCCAGCAGCCAAGAGCCGGGAAATAATCAGCCCCAGCATTTT